Listed below are T cell receptor beta chains from one sample, sequenced in a study of control samples from healthy donors and cancer patients. Data came from immunoSEQ multiplex PCR; TCRdb stores just in-frame clones and leaves some out. The sample has under 200,000 clones; roughly 94% are singletons. Sequences were obtained from blood. All receptors derive from a woman aged 40 to 55 in good health. Each CDR3 is given with its conserved first and last residue. D genes are given only for firm matches. Only part of the rows carry a size: once, few, many, or a class if the clone is expanded.

j_call v_call d_call clone_size cdr3_nt cdr3_aa
TRBJ2-1 TRBV5-1 TRBD2 NA TGCGCCAGCAGCTTGGAACTAGCGGGGAATGAGCAGTTCTTC CASSLELAGNEQFF
TRBJ1-2 TRBV4-2 NA once TGTGCCAGCAGCCCATCCGGACGGTATGGCTACACCTTC CASSPSGRYGYTF
TRBJ1-2 TRBV7-2 NA NA TGTGCCAGCAGTGCAGGACCAGCAGACTATGGCTACACCTTC CASSAGPADYGYTF
TRBJ1-5 TRBV24-1 NA NA TGTGCCACCAGTGCTAGGCAGGCGGAGCCCCAGCATTTT CATSARQAEPQHF
TRBJ2-7 TRBV20-1 NA NA TGCAGTGCTAGAATCTCCTACGAGCAGTACTTC CSARISYEQYF
TRBJ2-3 TRBV4-1 NA NA TGCGCCAGCAGCCAAGAGCGTGGTGCTTATACGCAGTATTTT CASSQERGAYTQYF
TRBJ2-7 TRBV11-2 NA NA TGTGCCAGCAGCCCCTGGGAGGAGCAGTACTTC CASSPWEEQYF
TRBJ2-1 TRBV7-2 NA NA TGTGCCAGCAGTCCCGTCGGGAGCTCCTACAATGAGCAGTTCTTC CASSPVGSSYNEQFF
TRBJ2-7 TRBV14 NA NA TGTGCCAGCAGCCAATGGGGAGCCGAGCAGTACTTC CASSQWGAEQYF
TRBJ2-5 TRBV6-5 NA NA TGTGCCAGCTCCACAGGGCCCCCAGAGACCCAGTACTTC CASSTGPPETQYF
TRBJ1-5 TRBV2 NA NA TGTGCCAGCAGAGCGGAGGCGGTGGGCAATCAGCCCCAGCATTTT CASRAEAVGNQPQHF
TRBJ2-3 TRBV30 NA NA TGTGCCTGGAGTGTGGTATTCCCAGATACGCAGTATTTT CAWSVVFPDTQYF
TRBJ1-1 TRBV7-8 NA NA TGTGCCCATCTGAGGGTTCGAACTGAAGCTTTCTTT CAHLRVRTEAFF
TRBJ2-2 TRBV11-3 TRBD1 NA TGTGCCAGCAGCTTAGCCACAGGGGACCTAGCGAACACCGGGGAGCTGTTTTTT CASSLATGDLANTGELFF
TRBJ1-2 TRBV5-6 NA NA TGTGCCAGTTACGGAAACTATGGCTACACCTTC CASYGNYGYTF
TRBJ2-7 TRBV5-6 NA NA TGTGCCAGCAGCTTGGGCAAACGGACATCCCCCTCCTACGAGCAGTACTTC CASSLGKRTSPSYEQYF
TRBJ2-2 TRBV7-2 NA NA TGTGCCAGCAGCTTAAACAGGGAACGGGCCGGGGAGCTGTTTTTT CASSLNRERAGELFF
TRBJ2-3 TRBV4-3 NA NA TGCGCCAGCAGCCAAGCTAGGACAGATACGCAGTATTTT CASSQARTDTQYF
TRBJ2-3 TRBV5-1 NA NA TGCGCCAGCAGCTCCGGAGCCGGGGATACGCAGTATTTT CASSSGAGDTQYF
TRBJ2-3 TRBV5-1 NA NA TGCGCCAGCAGCTTGGCCAGCCAACCTAGCACAGATACGCAGTATTTT CASSLASQPSTDTQYF
TRBJ1-2 TRBV5-1 TRBD1 NA TGCGCCAGCAGCCCCGGGACAGATGGCTACACCTTC CASSPGTDGYTF
TRBJ1-5 TRBV2 NA NA TGTGCCAGCATTATACAGGGTGGGCAGCCCCAGCATTTT CASIIQGGQPQHF
TRBJ1-1 TRBV29-1 NA NA TGCAGCGTTAACAGAAAACTACATCCTGAAGCTTTCTTT CSVNRKLHPEAFF
TRBJ2-3 TRBV11-2 NA NA TGTGCCAGCAGCTTAGATCGGGCGGGGCTCACAGATACGCAGTATTTT CASSLDRAGLTDTQYF
TRBJ1-5 TRBV4-3 NA NA TGCGCCAGCAGCCAAGATGGGATGGGCAATCAGCCCCAGCATTTT CASSQDGMGNQPQHF
TRBJ1-1 TRBV4-1 TRBD1 NA TGCGCCAGCAGCCGAGGACAGGGTGACACTGAAGCTTTCTTT CASSRGQGDTEAFF
TRBJ2-6 TRBV7-9 TRBD2 NA TGTGCCAGCAGCCGGACTAGCCGGGCCTCTGGGGCCAACGTCCTGACTTTC CASSRTSRASGANVLTF
TRBJ2-3 TRBV19 NA NA TGTGCCAGTAGTGGGGTCGGGTCACGGGGGGCCCCCGCAGATACGCAGTATTTT CASSGVGSRGAPADTQYF
TRBJ2-7 TRBV12-3/TRBV12-4 NA NA TGTGCCAGCACCCCAGGGCAGTACTTC CASTPGQYF
TRBJ1-2 TRBV12-3/TRBV12-4 NA NA TGTGCCAGCAGTCCCGCCCTCTCCTATGGCTACACCTTC CASSPALSYGYTF
TRBJ1-1 TRBV7-2 TRBD1 NA TGTGCCAGCAGCTTTGGCGGGACAGGAGCTTTCTTT CASSFGGTGAFF
TRBJ2-5 TRBV9 TRBD2 NA TGTGCCAGCAGCCCGACCTCTGGGGGGGCTAGCGGGAGCGTAGAGACCCAGTACTTC CASSPTSGGASGSVETQYF
TRBJ1-1 TRBV19 NA once TGTGCCAGTAGTATAAGGCGGGACCGTGAAGCTTTCTTT CASSIRRDREAFF
TRBJ2-5 TRBV5-6 NA NA TGTGCCAGCAGCTTCGGGACACTTCAAGAGACCCAGTACTTC CASSFGTLQETQYF
TRBJ1-2 TRBV15 TRBD1 NA TGTGCCACCAGCCCGGGACAGGGAAGGACTAACTATGGCTACACCTTC CATSPGQGRTNYGYTF
TRBJ2-7 TRBV6-5 TRBD1 NA TGTGCCAGCAGTCCCGGGACAGGTACTCCAGGCCAGCAGTACTTC CASSPGTGTPGQQYF
TRBJ1-4 TRBV6-4 NA NA TGTGCCAGCAGTGAGACAGCGGCAACTAATGAAAAACTGTTTTTT CASSETAATNEKLFF
TRBJ2-7 TRBV11-2 NA once TGTGCCAGCAGCTTAAACTCGAACTCCTACGAGCAGTACTTC CASSLNSNSYEQYF
TRBJ2-3 TRBV24-1 NA NA TGTGCCACCAGTGAAACAGGACAGTTTAGCACAGATACGCAGTATTTT CATSETGQFSTDTQYF
TRBJ2-1 TRBV10-3 TRBD1 NA TGTGCCATCAGCAACGGACAGGGGGCAAGCAGTGAGCAGTTCTTC CAISNGQGASSEQFF
TRBJ2-7 TRBV5-4 TRBD1 NA TGTGCCAGCAGCTTGGAGCATCGGACAGGGGCCTACGAGCAGTACTTC CASSLEHRTGAYEQYF
TRBJ1-2 TRBV5-4 NA NA TGTGCCAGCAGGTCCCAGGGAAGCTATGGCTACACCTTC CASRSQGSYGYTF
TRBJ2-3 TRBV7-2 TRBD2 NA TGTGCCAGCAAAGCGGGGGTGACAGATACGCAGTATTTT CASKAGVTDTQYF
TRBJ1-2 TRBV5-6 NA NA TGTGCCAGCAGGACAGCTTACTATGGCTACACCTTC CASRTAYYGYTF
TRBJ1-1 TRBV5-1 TRBD1 few TGCGCCAGCAGCGGGGACAGTGAAGCTTTCTTT CASSGDSEAFF
TRBJ2-7 TRBV6-5 NA NA TGTGCCAGCAGTTACTCGTTGGGCGAGCAGTACTTC CASSYSLGEQYF
TRBJ1-1 TRBV19 TRBD1 NA TGTGCCAGTATGCCGGCCGGGACAGGATACACTGAAGCTTTCTTT CASMPAGTGYTEAFF
TRBJ2-7 TRBV11-2 TRBD1 once TGTGCCAGCACCTTTTGGCCACAAGGGGGCGTGTACGAGCAGTACTTC CASTFWPQGGVYEQYF
TRBJ2-5 TRBV19 NA NA TGTGCCAGTAGTATAGAAAGGCGGCTTGGAGAGGAGACCCAGTACTTC CASSIERRLGEETQYF
TRBJ1-1 TRBV3-1/TRBV3-2 NA NA TGTGCCAGCAGCCAGGGTAGGGCTGAAGCTTCCTTT CASSQGRAEASF